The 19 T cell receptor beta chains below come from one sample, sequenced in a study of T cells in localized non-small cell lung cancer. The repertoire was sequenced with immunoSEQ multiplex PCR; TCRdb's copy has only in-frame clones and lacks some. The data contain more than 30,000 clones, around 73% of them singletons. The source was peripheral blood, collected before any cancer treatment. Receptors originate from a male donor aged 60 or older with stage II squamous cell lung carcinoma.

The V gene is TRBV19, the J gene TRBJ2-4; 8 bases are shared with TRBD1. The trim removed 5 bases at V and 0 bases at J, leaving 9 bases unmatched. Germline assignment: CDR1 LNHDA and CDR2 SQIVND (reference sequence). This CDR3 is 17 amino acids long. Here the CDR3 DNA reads TGTGCCAGTAGTCCGGGGACAGGCGATCTAGCCAAAAACATTCAGTACTTC. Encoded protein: CASSPGTGDLAKNIQYF.

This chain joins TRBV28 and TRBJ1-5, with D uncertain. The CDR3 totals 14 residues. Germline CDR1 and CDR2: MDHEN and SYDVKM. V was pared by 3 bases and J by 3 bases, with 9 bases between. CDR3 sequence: CASSFNGVNQPQHF. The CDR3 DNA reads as TGTGCCAGCAGTTTTAACGGGGTCAATCAGCCCCAGCATTTT.

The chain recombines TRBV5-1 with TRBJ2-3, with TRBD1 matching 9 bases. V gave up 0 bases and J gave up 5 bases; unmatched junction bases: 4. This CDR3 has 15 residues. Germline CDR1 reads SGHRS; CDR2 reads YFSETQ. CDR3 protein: CASSLGTGVVDTQYF. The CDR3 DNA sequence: TGCGCCAGCAGCTTGGGGACAGGGGTGGTAGATACGCAGTATTTT.

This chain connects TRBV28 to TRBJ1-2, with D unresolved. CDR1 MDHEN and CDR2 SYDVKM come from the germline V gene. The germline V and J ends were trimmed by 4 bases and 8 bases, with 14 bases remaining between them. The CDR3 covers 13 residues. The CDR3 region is CASSSSGPSGYTF. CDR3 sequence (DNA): TGTGCCAGCAGTTCCTCGGGCCCCTCGGGCTACACCTTC.

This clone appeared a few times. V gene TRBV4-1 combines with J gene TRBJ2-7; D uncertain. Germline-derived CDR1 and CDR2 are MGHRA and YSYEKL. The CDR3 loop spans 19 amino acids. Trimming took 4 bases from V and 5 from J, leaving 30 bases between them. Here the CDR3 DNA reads TGCGCCAGCAGCCCAGTTTCACCCCGGGCCTTAATCCAAAGGGACGAGCAGTACTTC. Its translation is CASSPVSPRALIQRDEQYF.

The chain's CDR3 is CASSTRPGQEYF. The DNA for the CDR3 is TGTGCCAGCAGCACCCGACCGGGGCAGGAGTACTTC. The chain combines TRBV27 with TRBJ2-7, with D perhaps TRBD1 or TRBD2 (5 bases each). Germline lookup yields CDR1 MNHEY and CDR2 SMNVEV (reference sequence). This CDR3 has 12 residues. Trimming cost V 6 bases and J 11 bases, with 17 bases left between them.

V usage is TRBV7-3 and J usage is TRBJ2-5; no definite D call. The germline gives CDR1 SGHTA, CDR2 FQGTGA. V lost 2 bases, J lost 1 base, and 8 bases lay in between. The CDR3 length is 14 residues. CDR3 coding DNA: TGTGCCAGCAGCTTAGCGCCGGGCCAAGAGACCCAGTACTTC. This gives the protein CASSLAPGQETQYF.

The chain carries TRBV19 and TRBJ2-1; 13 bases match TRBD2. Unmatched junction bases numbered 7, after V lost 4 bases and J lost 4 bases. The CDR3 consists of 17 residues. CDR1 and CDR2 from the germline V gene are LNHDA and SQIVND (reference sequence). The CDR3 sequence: CASSTRLAGGSYNEQFF. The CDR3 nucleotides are TGTGCCAGTAGTACGAGACTAGCGGGGGGCTCTTACAATGAGCAGTTCTTC.

This CDR3 reads CASSITHRRVRYGYTF. CDR3 nucleotide sequence: TGTGCCAGTAGCATAACGCACAGGAGGGTCCGATATGGCTACACCTTC. This chain links TRBV19 with TRBJ1-2, with a weak D call TRBD1 (5 bases). Germline-derived CDR1 and CDR2 are LNHDA and SQIVND (reference sequence). Trimming removed 6 bases from V and 5 bases from J, with 22 bases in between. The CDR3 has 16 amino acids. The full variable domain, completed using reference TRBV19 and TRBJ1-2, is DGGITQSPKYLFRKEGQNVTLSCEQNLNHDAMYWYRQDPGQGLRLIYYSQIVNDFQKGDIAEGYSVSREKKESFPLTVTSAQKNPTAFYLCASSITHRRVRYGYTFGSGTRLTVV.

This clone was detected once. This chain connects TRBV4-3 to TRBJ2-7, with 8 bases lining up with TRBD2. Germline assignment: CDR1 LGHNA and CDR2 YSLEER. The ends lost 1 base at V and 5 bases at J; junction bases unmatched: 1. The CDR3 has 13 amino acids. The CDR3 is CASSQAGGDEQYF. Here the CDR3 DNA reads TGCGCCAGCAGCCAAGCGGGGGGGGACGAGCAGTACTTC.

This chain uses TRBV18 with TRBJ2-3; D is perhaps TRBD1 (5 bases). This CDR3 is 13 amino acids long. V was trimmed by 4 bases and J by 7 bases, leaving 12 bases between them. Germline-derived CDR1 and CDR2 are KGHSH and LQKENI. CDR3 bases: TGTGCCAGCTCACTACAGGACGGTTATACGCAGTATTTT. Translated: CASSLQDGYTQYF.

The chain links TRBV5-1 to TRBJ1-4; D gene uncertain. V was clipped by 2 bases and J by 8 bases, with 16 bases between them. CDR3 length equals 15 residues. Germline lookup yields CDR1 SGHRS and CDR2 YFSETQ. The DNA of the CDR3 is TGCGCCAGCAGCTTATCCTTTGCTCGGAGCGAAAAACTGTTTTTT. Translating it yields CASSLSFARSEKLFF.

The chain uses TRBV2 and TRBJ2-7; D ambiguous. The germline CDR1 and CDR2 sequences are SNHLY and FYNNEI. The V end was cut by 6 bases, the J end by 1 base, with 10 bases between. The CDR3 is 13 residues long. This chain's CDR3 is CASSILQSYEQYF. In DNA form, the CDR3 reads TGTGCCAGCAGCATTTTACAGTCCTACGAGCAGTACTTC.

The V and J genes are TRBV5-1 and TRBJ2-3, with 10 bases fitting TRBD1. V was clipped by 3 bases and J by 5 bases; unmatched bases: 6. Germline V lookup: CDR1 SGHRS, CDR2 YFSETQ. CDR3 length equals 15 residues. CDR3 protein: CASSSRQGAIDTQYF. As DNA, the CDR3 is TGCGCCAGCAGCTCGCGACAGGGGGCAATAGATACGCAGTATTTT.

The chain's CDR3 is CASSRQTGLNTEAFF. The DNA for the CDR3 is TGCGCCAGCAGCCGCCAGACAGGGTTAAACACTGAAGCTTTCTTT. The chain is built from TRBV5-1 and TRBJ1-1; 7 nucleotides align to TRBD1. Trimming took 4 bases from V and 2 from J; bases not matched to a gene: 8. Germline CDR1 reads SGHRS; CDR2 reads YFSETQ. This CDR3 is 15 amino acids long.

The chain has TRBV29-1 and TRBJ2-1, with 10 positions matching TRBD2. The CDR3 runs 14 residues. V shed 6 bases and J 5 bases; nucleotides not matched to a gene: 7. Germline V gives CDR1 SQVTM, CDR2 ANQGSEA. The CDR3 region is CSVEKREGHNEQFF. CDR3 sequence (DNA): TGCAGCGTCGAGAAGCGGGAGGGGCACAATGAGCAGTTCTTC.

CDR3 in DNA: TGTGCCAGCAGCACCGTGGGGGCTAGCGGGGGCCGTACGCAGTATTTT. This codes for CASSTVGASGGRTQYF. The chain uses TRBV9 and TRBJ2-3; 10 bases map to TRBD2. The CDR3 is 16 amino acids. The germline V gene encodes CDR1 SGDLS and CDR2 YYNGEE. V trimming: 4 bases; J trimming: 8 bases; junction bases outside the gene matches: 13.

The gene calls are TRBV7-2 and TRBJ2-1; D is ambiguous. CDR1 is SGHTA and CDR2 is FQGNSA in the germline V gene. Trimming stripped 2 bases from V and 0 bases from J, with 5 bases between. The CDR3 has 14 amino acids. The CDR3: CASSLSPSYNEQFF. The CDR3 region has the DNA TGTGCCAGCAGCTTAAGCCCCTCCTACAATGAGCAGTTCTTC.

CDR3 sequence reads: CASSGGHEQYF. DNA for the CDR3: TGTGCCAGCTCAGGGGGGCACGAGCAGTACTTC. The V and J genes are TRBV6-1 and TRBJ2-7; D perhaps matches TRBD1 (7 bases). Germline V CDR1 and CDR2: MNHNS, SASEGT. There are 11 residues in the CDR3. The V end was cut by 8 bases, the J end by 5 bases, with 10 bases between.